Here is one T cell receptor (beta chain) with its context. The sample is drawn from a study of blood T cell repertoires in COVID-19. Using immunoSEQ multiplex PCR, the repertoire was profiled, and TCRdb retains in-frame clones only, with some absent. This table holds around 160,000 clones, roughly 93% found once. Germline-derived CDR1 and CDR2 are SGHRS and YFSETQ. This CDR3 comprises 15 residues. Deletions cut 2 bases from V and 0 bases from J, with 11 bases between. This sequence joins TRBV5-1 and TRBJ1-1; no clear D gene. The sequence was obtained from a man in his late teens or twenties with acute or convalescent COVID-19. The sequencing input was peripheral blood. This CDR3 reads CASSLLTPMNTEAFF. Written as DNA, the CDR3 is TGCGCCAGCAGCTTACTAACACCTATGAACACTGAAGCTTTCTTT. Full variable domain (outside the CDR3, taken from reference TRBV5-1 and TRBJ1-1): KAGVTQTPRYLIKTRGQQVTLSCSPISGHRSVSWYQQTPGQGLQFLFEYFSETQRNKGNFPGRFSGRQFSNSRSEMNVSTLELGDSALYLCASSLLTPMNTEAFFGQGTRLTVV.